This TCR beta chain was profiled in a study of blood T cell repertoires in COVID-19. The CDR3 length is 12 residues. Trimming left V 7 bases short and J 6 bases short, with 11 bases between. The germline CDR1 and CDR2 sequences are SNHLY and FYNNEI. TCRdb's table, derived via immunoSEQ multiplex PCR, lists solely in-frame clones and lacks some. In the table there are under 200,000 clones, more than 75% of which are singletons. Cohort 3 recovery required two negative PCRs, clearance, or symptom resolution. Sequenced sample: PBMCs or T cells enriched from blood (not recorded which). The chain recombines TRBV2 with TRBJ2-3; no reliable D call. The clonotype comes from a woman aged 45-60 years who had recovered from COVID-19. The CDR3 DNA reads TGTGCCAGCACGGGTGTCGCGGATACGCAGTATTTT. Translating gives CASTGVADTQYF. Full variable domain (outside the CDR3, taken from reference TRBV2 and TRBJ2-3): EPEVTQTPSHQVTQMGQEVILRCVPISNHLYFYWYRQILGQKVEFLVSFYNNEISEKSEIFDDQFSVERPDGSNFTLKIRSTKLEDSAMYFCASTGVADTQYFGPGTRLTVL.